Below, one T cell receptor beta chain is given with its context. The sample comes from a study of CD8 T cells in Susac syndrome. CD8+ and CD4+ T cells from blood underwent TCR beta sequencing, which was carried out in a high-throughput format. V gave up 0 bases and J gave up 4 bases, with 12 bases separating them. Per germline, CDR1 LNHNV and CDR2 YYDKDF (reference sequence). This CDR3 spans 15 amino acids. Random hexamers were used to reverse transcribe roughly 0.5 to 1 ug of RNA. Amplification of the TCR beta CDR3 was carried out by immunoSEQ multiplex PCR, which spanned a total of 54 Vbeta and 13 Jbeta segments. TCRdb analysed the immunoSEQ multiplex PCR reads with MiXCR anew, one entry per CDR3 protein. The table shows roughly 330,000 distinct CDR3 sequences, with 90% to 95% occurring only once.

The sample taken for sequencing was CD4+ T cells from PBMCs. The rearrangement links TRBV15 to TRBJ2-5, with a tentative D call TRBD1 (5 bases). The sequence was obtained from a human donor with multiple sclerosis. The CDR3: CATSREGAGRETQYF. Here the CDR3 DNA reads TGTGCCACCAGCAGAGAGGGCGCAGGGCGAGAGACCCAGTACTTC. Complete variable domain (other parts from reference TRBV15 and TRBJ2-5): DAMVIQNPRYQVTQFGKPVTLSCSQTLNHNVMYWYQQKSSQAPKLLFHYYDKDFNNEADTPDNFQSRRPNTSFCFLDIRSPGLGDTAMYLCATSREGAGRETQYFGPGTRLLVL.